Each of the 19 T cell receptor beta chains below was sequenced from the same sample in a study of identical twins. TCRdb analysed the 5' RACE reads with MiXCR anew, one entry per CDR3 protein. Of nearly 900,000 distinct CDR3 sequences listed, roughly an eighth are singletons. The same sample was also used in a study of yellow fever vaccine responses in identical twins.

What was sequenced was PBMCs. All receptors derive from a young woman in good health.

The V gene is TRBV4-1, the J gene TRBJ2-7; possibly TRBD1 or TRBD2 for D (5 bases each). This CDR3 has 15 amino acids. The V gene lost 3 bases and the J gene lost 2 bases, with 14 bases spanning the gap. Germline assignment: CDR1 MGHRA and CDR2 YSYEKL. The CDR3 nucleotides read TGCGCCAGCAGCCAGGGCCGGGACCCCGCCTACGAGCAGTACGTC. Protein sequence: CASSQGRDPAYEQYV.

The rearrangement links TRBV5-1 to TRBJ1-1; TRBD1 agrees at 7 bases. After removal of 0 bases from V and 5 bases from J, the junction contained 7 bases not matched to a gene. The CDR3 length is 15 residues. Per the germline V gene, CDR1 is SGHRS and CDR2 is YFSETQ. The CDR3 region is CASSLAPQGWTEAFF. For the CDR3, the DNA is TGCGCCAGCAGCTTGGCTCCACAGGGGTGGACTGAAGCTTTCTTT.

The chain joins TRBV18 to TRBJ2-5; 13 positions match TRBD2. This CDR3 spans 17 amino acids. Trimming removed 2 bases from V and 2 bases from J; junction bases left unmatched: 5. In germline, CDR1 is KGHSH, CDR2 LQKENI. The CDR3 here is CASSPGLAGVGQETQYF. CDR3 bases: TGTGCCAGCTCACCAGGACTAGCGGGAGTCGGGCAAGAGACCCAGTACTTC.

V is TRBV25-1 and J is TRBJ2-2; D may be TRBD1 (6 bases). Germline values: CDR1 MGHDK, CDR2 SYGVNS. The CDR3 runs 13 residues. Trimming stripped 10 bases from V and 3 bases from J, with 12 bases between. The CDR3 sequence is CATVGADTGELFF. The DNA of the CDR3 is TGTGCCACCGTGGGGGCGGACACCGGGGAGCTGTTTTTT.

V usage is TRBV15 and J usage is TRBJ2-1; 7 bases line up with TRBD2. V lost 0 bases, J lost 4 bases, and 6 bases stayed unmatched. The germline gives CDR1 LNHNV, CDR2 YYDKDF (reference sequence). The CDR3 runs to 16 residues. CDR3 loop: CATSRDGWGGYNEQFF. The CDR3 coding sequence is TGTGCCACCAGCAGAGATGGATGGGGGGGTTACAATGAGCAGTTCTTC. The full variable domain, with the rest looked up from reference TRBV15 and TRBJ2-1, is DAMVIQNPRYQVTQFGKPVTLSCSQTLNHNVMYWYQQKSSQAPKLLFHYYDKDFNNEADTPDNFQSRRPNTSFCFLDIRSPGLGDTAMYLCATSRDGWGGYNEQFFGPGTRLTVL.

This clonotype occurred a few times. V gene TRBV29-1 combines with J gene TRBJ2-3; 8 nucleotides line up with TRBD1. The CDR3 spans 13 residues. Germline CDR1 and CDR2: SQVTM and ANQGSEA. With V trimmed by 6 bases and J by 2 bases, 4 bases remained unmatched. The CDR3 here is CSVGTGYTDTQYF. Here the CDR3 DNA reads TGCAGCGTGGGGACAGGATACACAGATACGCAGTATTTT.

There are a few counts of this clonotype. The rearrangement uses TRBV9 and TRBJ2-1; 10 bases align to TRBD2. The CDR3 contains 16 residues. Germline V gene data show CDR1 as SGDLS and CDR2 as YYNGEE. Germline trimming cut 5 bases from V and 8 bases from J; bases unmatched to any gene: 13. CDR3 nucleotide sequence: TGTGCCAGCAGACCCTCAGCGGGGGGGCCCTTCGATGAGCAGTTCTTC. It specifies CASRPSAGGPFDEQFF.

This clonotype was seen more than once but under ten times. The CDR3 region is CASSSRDRGGTEQYV. The DNA of the CDR3 is TGCGCCAGCAGCTCCCGGGACAGGGGAGGCACCGAGCAGTACGTC. The chain uses TRBV5-1 and TRBJ2-7, with 10 bases aligning to TRBD1. The CDR3 has 15 amino acids. Looked up from germline, CDR1 is SGHRS and CDR2 is YFSETQ. The junction had 9 bases not matched to a gene; V was cut back by 3 bases and J by 6 bases.

The chain recombines TRBV15 with TRBJ1-4; 7 bases fit TRBD1. CDR1 LNHNV and CDR2 YYDKDF come from the germline V gene (reference sequence). The CDR3 contains 15 residues. V shed 2 bases and J 8 bases; nucleotides not matched to a gene: 8. The CDR3 here is CATSRIPGQREKLFF. For the CDR3, the DNA is TGTGCCACCAGCAGAATTCCGGGACAGCGCGAAAAACTGTTTTTT.

V gene TRBV5-6 combines with J gene TRBJ2-5, with D perhaps given as TRBD1 or TRBD2 (5 bases each). The CDR3 runs to 15 residues. Per the germline V gene, CDR1 is SGHDT and CDR2 is YYEEEE. Trimming pared 1 base from V and 2 bases from J, leaving 12 bases between. The DNA for the CDR3 is TGTGCCAGCAGCTTGTTCTGGGACCCACAAGAGACCCAGTACTTC. Translating it yields CASSLFWDPQETQYF.

V gene TRBV3-1 combines with J gene TRBJ2-7; 14 nucleotides line up with TRBD2. CDR3 length: 17 residues. Germline assignment: CDR1 LGHDT and CDR2 YNNKEL (reference sequence). Losses at the gene ends were 1 base for V and 3 bases for J; bases not matched to a gene: 5. The DNA for the CDR3 is TGTGCCAGCAGCCAAGCATGGGGGACTAGCGGGAGCTACGAGCAGTACTTC. Protein sequence: CASSQAWGTSGSYEQYF.

The J gene is TRBJ2-4, the V gene TRBV29-1; D could derive from TRBD1 or TRBD2 (5 bases each). The CDR3 is 16 residues long. The germline gives CDR1 SQVTM, CDR2 ANQGSEA. Between the trimmed V and J ends, which lost 0 bases and 4 bases, there was a span of 16 bases. For the CDR3, the DNA is TGCAGCGTTGAAGATTGGCAGGAAGAGGGGAAAAACATTCAGTACTTC. Protein sequence: CSVEDWQEEGKNIQYF.

This clonotype was found a few times. The CDR3: CAITPGLAGPNEQFF. Here the CDR3 DNA reads TGTGCCATCACCCCGGGACTAGCGGGCCCCAATGAGCAGTTCTTC. This sequence joins TRBV10-3 and TRBJ2-1; 12 nucleotides line up with TRBD2. J lost 6 bases, V lost 7 bases, and 7 bases had no gene match. This CDR3 spans 15 amino acids. The germline gives CDR1 ENHRY, CDR2 SYGVKD.

Remarks on this clonotype: Since a much larger clone is just one base distant, this may be a read error. This sequence joins TRBV28 and TRBJ2-3, with D unresolved. The CDR3 extends over 15 amino acids. Germline V CDR1 and CDR2: MDHEN, SYDVKM. Trimming took 7 bases from V and 7 from J, leaving 21 bases between them. The CDR3 DNA follows: TGTGCCAGCAAGGAAGGCGACCTCCTCGGGTATACGCAGTATTTT. It codes for CASKEGDLLGYTQYF.

V gene TRBV27 combines with J gene TRBJ2-3, with D hard to call. V lost 4 bases, J lost 8 bases, and 10 bases lay in between. Germline CDR1 is MNHEY and CDR2 is SMNVEV (reference sequence). There are 12 residues in the CDR3. Here the CDR3 reads CASSSRSGTQYF. The CDR3 DNA is TGTGCCAGCAGTTCCCGCTCTGGTACGCAGTATTTT.

This clonotype was found a few times. The chain uses TRBV19 and TRBJ2-5; the match to TRBD1 covers 8 bases. The V gene end was trimmed by 1 base and the J gene end by 4 bases; junction bases not matched to a gene: 11. The CDR3 length is 17 residues. Looked up from germline, CDR1 is LNHDA and CDR2 is SQIVND (reference sequence). The CDR3 DNA sequence: TGTGCCAGTAGTATAGGGAGGGATGGGGGGACAGGAGAGACCCAGTACTTC. It translates to CASSIGRDGGTGETQYF.

This chain connects TRBV10-3 to TRBJ1-2; D gene ambiguous. CDR1 is ENHRY and CDR2 is SYGVKD in the germline V gene. V lost 3 bases and J 4 bases, leaving 15 bases between the germline ends. The length of the CDR3 is 15 residues. CDR3 bases: TGTGCCATCAGTGACGGAAGGGCGCGGAGCTATGGCTACACCTTC. Translated: CAISDGRARSYGYTF.

This rearrangement joins TRBV19 to TRBJ2-1, with TRBD2 as a possible D gene (6 bases). This CDR3 contains 15 residues. The V end was cut by 3 bases, the J end by 0 bases, with 9 bases between. Germline CDR1 reads LNHDA; CDR2 reads SQIVND (reference sequence). This chain's CDR3 is CASSIGSASYNEQFF. DNA of the CDR3: TGTGCCAGTAGTATCGGGAGCGCCTCCTACAATGAGCAGTTCTTC. The full variable domain, completed using reference TRBV19 and TRBJ2-1, is DGGITQSPKYLFRKEGQNVTLSCEQNLNHDAMYWYRQDPGQGLRLIYYSQIVNDFQKGDIAEGYSVSREKKESFPLTVTSAQKNPTAFYLCASSIGSASYNEQFFGPGTRLTVL.

This clonotype has just a few counts. This chain links TRBV20-1 with TRBJ1-4, with 7 bases identical to TRBD1. J was trimmed by 8 bases and V by 5 bases; bases with no gene match: 8. CDR1 is DFQATT and CDR2 is SNEGSKA in the germline V gene (reference sequence). The CDR3 length is 13 residues. CDR3 nucleotides: TGCAGTGCTCCACGGACAGGCCCAGAAAAACTGTTTTTT. Translation gives CSAPRTGPEKLFF.